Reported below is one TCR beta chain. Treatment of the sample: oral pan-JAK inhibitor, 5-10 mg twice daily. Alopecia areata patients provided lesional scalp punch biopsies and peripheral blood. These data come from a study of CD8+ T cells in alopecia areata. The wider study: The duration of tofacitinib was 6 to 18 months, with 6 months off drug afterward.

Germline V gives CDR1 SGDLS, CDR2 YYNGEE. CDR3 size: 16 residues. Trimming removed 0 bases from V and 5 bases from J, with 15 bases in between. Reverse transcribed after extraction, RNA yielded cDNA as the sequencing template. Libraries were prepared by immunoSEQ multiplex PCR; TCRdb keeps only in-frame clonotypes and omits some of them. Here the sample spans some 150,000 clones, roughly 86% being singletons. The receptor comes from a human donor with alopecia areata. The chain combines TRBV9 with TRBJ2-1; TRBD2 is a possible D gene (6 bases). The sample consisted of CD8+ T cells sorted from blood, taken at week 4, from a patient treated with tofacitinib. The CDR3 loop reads CASSVDLRGNNNEQFF. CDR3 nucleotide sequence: TGTGCCAGCAGCGTAGATCTGCGGGGCAACAACAATGAGCAGTTCTTC.